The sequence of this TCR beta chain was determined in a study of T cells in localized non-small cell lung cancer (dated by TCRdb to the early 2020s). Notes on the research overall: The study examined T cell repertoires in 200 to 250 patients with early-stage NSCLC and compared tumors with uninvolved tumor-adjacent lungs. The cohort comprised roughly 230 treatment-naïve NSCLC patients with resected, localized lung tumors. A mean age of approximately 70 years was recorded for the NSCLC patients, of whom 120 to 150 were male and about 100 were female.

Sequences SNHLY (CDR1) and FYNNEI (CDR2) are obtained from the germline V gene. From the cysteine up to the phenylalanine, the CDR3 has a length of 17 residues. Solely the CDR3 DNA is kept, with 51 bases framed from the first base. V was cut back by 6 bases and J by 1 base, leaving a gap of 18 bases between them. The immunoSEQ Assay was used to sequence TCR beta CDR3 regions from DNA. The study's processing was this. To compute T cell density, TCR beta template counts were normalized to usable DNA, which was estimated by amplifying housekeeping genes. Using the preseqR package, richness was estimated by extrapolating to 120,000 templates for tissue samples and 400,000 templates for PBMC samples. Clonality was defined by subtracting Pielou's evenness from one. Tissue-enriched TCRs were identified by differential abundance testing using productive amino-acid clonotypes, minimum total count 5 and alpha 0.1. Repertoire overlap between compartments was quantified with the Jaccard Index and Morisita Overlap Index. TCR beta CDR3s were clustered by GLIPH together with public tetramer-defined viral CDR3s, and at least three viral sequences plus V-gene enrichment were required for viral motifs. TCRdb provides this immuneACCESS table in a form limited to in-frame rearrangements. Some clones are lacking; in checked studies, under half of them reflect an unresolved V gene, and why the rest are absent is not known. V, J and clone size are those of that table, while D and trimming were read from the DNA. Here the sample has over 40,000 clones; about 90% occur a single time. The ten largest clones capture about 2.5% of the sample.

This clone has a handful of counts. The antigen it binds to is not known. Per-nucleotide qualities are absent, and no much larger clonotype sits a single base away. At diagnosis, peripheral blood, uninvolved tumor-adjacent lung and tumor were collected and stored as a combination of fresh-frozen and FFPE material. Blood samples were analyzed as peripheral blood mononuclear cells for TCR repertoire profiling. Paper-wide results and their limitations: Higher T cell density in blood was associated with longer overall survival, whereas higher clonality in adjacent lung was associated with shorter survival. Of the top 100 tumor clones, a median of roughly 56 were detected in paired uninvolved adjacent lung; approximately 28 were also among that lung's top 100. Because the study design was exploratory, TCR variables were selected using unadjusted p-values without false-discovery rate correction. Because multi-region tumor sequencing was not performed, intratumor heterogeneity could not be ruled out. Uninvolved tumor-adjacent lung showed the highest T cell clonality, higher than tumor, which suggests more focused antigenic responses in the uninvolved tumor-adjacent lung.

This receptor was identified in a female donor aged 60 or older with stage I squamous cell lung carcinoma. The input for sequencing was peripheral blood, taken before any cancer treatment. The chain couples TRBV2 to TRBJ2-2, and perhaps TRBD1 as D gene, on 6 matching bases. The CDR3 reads CASRAPIQGGNTGELFF. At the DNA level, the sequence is TGTGCCAGCAGAGCCCCTATCCAAGGGGGGAACACCGGGGAGCTGTTTTTT. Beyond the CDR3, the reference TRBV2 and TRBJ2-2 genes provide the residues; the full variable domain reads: EPEVTQTPSHQVTQMGQEVILRCVPISNHLYFYWYRQILGQKVEFLVSFYNNEISEKSEIFDDQFSVERPDGSNFTLKIRSTKLEDSAMYFCASRAPIQGGNTGELFFGEGSRLTVL.